The clone carrying this T cell receptor (beta chain) was observed once. The entry originates in a study of somatic mutations in cytotoxic T cells in rheumatoid arthritis. Clones were read by immunoSEQ multiplex PCR, and TCRdb kept only the in-frame ones, dropping some. The table lists around 12,000 clones, 80% of them singletons, with about 13% in the top ten. Trimming took off 2 bases at V and 4 bases at J, with 9 bases between the two ends. The CDR3 is 14 residues long. The germline V gene has CDR1 MNHEY and CDR2 SMNVEV (reference sequence). The specimen sequenced was CD8+ T cells sorted from blood. The sequence came from a man aged 50-60 years in good health. The chain employs TRBV27 and TRBJ1-5, with D possibly being TRBD1 (5 bases). CDR3 sequence: CASSLQGVNQPQHF. DNA of the CDR3: TGTGCCAGCAGTTTACAGGGAGTGAATCAGCCCCAGCATTTT.